The 6 T cell receptor beta chains below come from one sample, sequenced in a study of OX40 agonist ivuxolimab in advanced cancers. Library construction relied on the immunoSEQ multiplex PCR assay. This is the immuneACCESS table as TCRdb keeps it, with only in-frame sequences that have V and J called. A part of the clones is gone; compared with another copy, unresolved V genes explain less than half, and the rest is unexplained. The sample table contains around 94,000 clones; only one count was recorded for around 85% of them. 3.8% of the sample comes from the top ten. The source was CD4+ or CD8+ T cells sorted from blood, collected in a trial of the OX40 agonist ivuxolimab. The receptors were gathered from an adult with an advanced solid tumor such as melanoma, head and neck, liver or kidney cancer.

V gene TRBV7-9 combines with J gene TRBJ2-2; 9 nucleotides align to TRBD2. V was pared by 3 bases and J by 6 bases, with 5 bases of the junction left unmatched. The CDR3 covers 15 residues. Germline V gene data show CDR1 as SEHNR and CDR2 as FQNEAQ (reference sequence). CDR3 sequence (DNA): TGTGCCAGCAGCTTTAGCGGGAGTATCCCCGGGGAGCTGTTTTTT. The encoded protein is CASSFSGSIPGELFF.

The CDR3 DNA follows: TGTGCCACCTCCCCAGCGGGACTCTCCTACGAGCAGTACTTC. Residues: CATSPAGLSYEQYF. The chain has TRBV6-6 and TRBJ2-7; 7 bases are shared with TRBD2. V lost 10 bases and J lost 0; bases outside the gene matches: 9. The germline CDR1 and CDR2 sequences are MNHNY and SVGAGI (reference sequence). The CDR3 is 14 residues long.

The chain uses TRBV2 and TRBJ1-6, with D possibly TRBD1 on 6 matching bases. The V end lost 1 base, the J end lost 5 bases, and 9 bases lay between the germline ends. Germline-derived CDR1 and CDR2 are SNHLY and FYNNEI. The CDR3 is made up of 15 amino acids. The CDR3 coding sequence is TGTGCCAGCAGTGAAGGCAGGGGAGATAATTCACCCCTCCACTTT. Its protein is CASSEGRGDNSPLHF.

The chain carries TRBV5-6 and TRBJ2-5; tentatively, D is TRBD1 or TRBD2 (6 bases each). The J call is uncertain, as TRBJ2-7 better fits the DNA end. The CDR3 is 14 amino acids. Germline CDR1 reads SGHDT; CDR2 reads YYEEEE. CDR3 in DNA: TGTGCCAGCAGCTTCTGGGGGGCCCCCTACGAGCAGTACTTC. It codes for CASSFWGAPYEQYF.

This clone appeared a few times. The chain carries TRBV28 and TRBJ2-2, with 9 nucleotides matching TRBD2. The germline gives CDR1 MDHEN, CDR2 SYDVKM. The trim removed 6 bases at V and 6 bases at J, leaving 8 bases unmatched. The CDR3 contains 15 residues. CDR3 sequence: CASSEVAGAPGELFF. The CDR3 region has the DNA TGTGCCAGCAGCGAGGTAGCGGGAGCCCCCGGGGAGCTGTTTTTT.

The gene calls are TRBV10-3 and TRBJ2-1; TRBD2 matches at 10 bases. V shed 3 bases, J shed 5 bases, and the junction held 7 bases outside the gene matches. This CDR3 is 16 amino acids long. Germline V gene data show CDR1 as ENHRY and CDR2 as SYGVKD. CDR3 loop: CAISDLFGTSDNEQFF. The CDR3 DNA follows: TGTGCCATCAGTGATCTATTCGGGACTAGCGACAATGAGCAGTTCTTC.